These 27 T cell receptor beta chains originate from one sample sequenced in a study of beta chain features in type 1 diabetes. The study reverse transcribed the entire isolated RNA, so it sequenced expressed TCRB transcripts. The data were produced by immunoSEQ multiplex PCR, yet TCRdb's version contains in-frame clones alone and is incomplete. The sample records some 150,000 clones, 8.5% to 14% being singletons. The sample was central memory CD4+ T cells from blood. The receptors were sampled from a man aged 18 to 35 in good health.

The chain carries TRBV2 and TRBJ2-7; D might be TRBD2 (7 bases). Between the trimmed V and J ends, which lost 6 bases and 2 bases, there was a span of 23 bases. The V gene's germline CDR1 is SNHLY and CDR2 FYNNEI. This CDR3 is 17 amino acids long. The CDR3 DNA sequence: TGTGCCAGCAGCCTTGACCCAACAGGGAGGGGGACCTACGAGCAGTACTTC. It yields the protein CASSLDPTGRGTYEQYF.

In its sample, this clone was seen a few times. CDR3 coding DNA: TGTGCCAGCAGCGCAGGACCGTCACTCCACGAGCAGTACTTC. The encoded protein is CASSAGPSLHEQYF. The chain joins TRBV9 to TRBJ2-7; no clear D gene. Trimming shortened V by 3 bases and J by 5 bases, and 15 bases separated the two germline ends. The CDR3 length is 14 residues. CDR1 SGDLS and CDR2 YYNGEE come from the germline V gene.

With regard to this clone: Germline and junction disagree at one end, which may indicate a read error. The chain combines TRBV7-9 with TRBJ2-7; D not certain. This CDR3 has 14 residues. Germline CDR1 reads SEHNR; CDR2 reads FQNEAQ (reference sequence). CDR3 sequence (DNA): TGTGCCAGCAGTCGAGACCCGTTATACTACAAGCAGTACTTC. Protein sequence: CASSRDPLYYKQYF.

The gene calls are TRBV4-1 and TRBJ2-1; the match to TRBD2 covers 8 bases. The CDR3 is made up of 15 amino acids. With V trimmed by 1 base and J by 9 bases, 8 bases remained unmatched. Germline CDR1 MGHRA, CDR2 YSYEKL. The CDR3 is CASSQVPGGPSEQFF. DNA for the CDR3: TGCGCCAGCAGCCAAGTTCCGGGAGGGCCTAGTGAGCAGTTCTTC.

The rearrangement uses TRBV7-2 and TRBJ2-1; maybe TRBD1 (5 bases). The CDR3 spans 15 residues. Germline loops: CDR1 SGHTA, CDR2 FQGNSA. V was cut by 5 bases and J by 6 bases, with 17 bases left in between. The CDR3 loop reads CASSPLGQRGNEQFF. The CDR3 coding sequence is TGTGCCAGCAGCCCCCTAGGACAAAGGGGCAATGAGCAGTTCTTC.

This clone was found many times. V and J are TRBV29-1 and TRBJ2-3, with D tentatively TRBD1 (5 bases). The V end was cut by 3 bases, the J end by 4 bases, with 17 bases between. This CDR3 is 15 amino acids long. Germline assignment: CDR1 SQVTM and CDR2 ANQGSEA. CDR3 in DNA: TGCAGCGTTGATTCTCGCCACAGGTACCCAGATACGCAGTATTTT. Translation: CSVDSRHRYPDTQYF.

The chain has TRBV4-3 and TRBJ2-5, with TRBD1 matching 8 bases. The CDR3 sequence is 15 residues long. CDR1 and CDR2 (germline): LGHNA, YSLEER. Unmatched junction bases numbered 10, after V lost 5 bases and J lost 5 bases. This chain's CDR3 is CASSSGQGKVETQYF. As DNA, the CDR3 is TGCGCCAGCAGCTCTGGACAGGGAAAGGTTGAGACCCAGTACTTC.

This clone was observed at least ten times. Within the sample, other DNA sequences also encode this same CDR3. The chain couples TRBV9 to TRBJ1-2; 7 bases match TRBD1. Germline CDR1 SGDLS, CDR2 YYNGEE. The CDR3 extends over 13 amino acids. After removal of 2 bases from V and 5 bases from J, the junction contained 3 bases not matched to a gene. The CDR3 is CASSVTGAYGYTF. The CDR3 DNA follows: TGTGCCAGCAGCGTTACAGGGGCTTATGGCTACACCTTC.

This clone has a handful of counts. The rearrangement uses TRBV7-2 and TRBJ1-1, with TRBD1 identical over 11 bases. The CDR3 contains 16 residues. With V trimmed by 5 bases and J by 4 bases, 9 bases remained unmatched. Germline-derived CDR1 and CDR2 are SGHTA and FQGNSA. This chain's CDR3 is CASSVRVGTGGTEAFF. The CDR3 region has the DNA TGTGCCAGCAGCGTCAGGGTGGGGACAGGGGGCACTGAAGCTTTCTTT.

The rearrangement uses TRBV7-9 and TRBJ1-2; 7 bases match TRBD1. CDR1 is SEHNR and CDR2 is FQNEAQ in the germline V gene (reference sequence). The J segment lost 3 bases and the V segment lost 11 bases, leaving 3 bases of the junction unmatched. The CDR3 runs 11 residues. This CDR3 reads CALDRDYGYTF. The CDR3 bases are TGTGCCCTTGACAGGGACTATGGCTACACCTTC. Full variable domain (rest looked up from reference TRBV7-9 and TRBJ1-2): DTGVSQNPRHKITKRGQNVTFRCDPISEHNRLYWYRQTLGQGPEFLTYFQNEAQLEKSRLLSDRFSAERPKGSFSTLEIQRTEQGDSAMYLCALDRDYGYTFGSGTRLTVV.

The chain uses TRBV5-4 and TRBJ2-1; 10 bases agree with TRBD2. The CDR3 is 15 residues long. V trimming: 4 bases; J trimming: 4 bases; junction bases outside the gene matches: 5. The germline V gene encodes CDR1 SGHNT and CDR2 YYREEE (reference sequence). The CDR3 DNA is TGTGCCAGCAGCCTAAGCGGGAGGGCATACAATGAGCAGTTCTTC. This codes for CASSLSGRAYNEQFF.

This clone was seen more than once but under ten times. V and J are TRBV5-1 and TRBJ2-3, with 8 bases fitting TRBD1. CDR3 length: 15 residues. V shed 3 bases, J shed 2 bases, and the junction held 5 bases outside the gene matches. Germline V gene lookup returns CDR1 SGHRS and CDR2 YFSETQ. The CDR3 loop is CASSSWTGPTDTQYF. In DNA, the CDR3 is TGCGCCAGCAGCTCCTGGACAGGGCCCACAGATACGCAGTATTTT.

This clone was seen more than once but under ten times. The CDR3 DNA follows: TGTGCCAGCAGCGTCGAGGGCGGAAACATTCAGTACTTC. Protein product: CASSVEGGNIQYF. The rearrangement links TRBV9 to TRBJ2-4, with D maybe TRBD2 (5 bases). Trimming took 2 bases from V and 6 from J, leaving 9 bases between them. Germline values: CDR1 SGDLS, CDR2 YYNGEE. The CDR3 is 13 residues long.

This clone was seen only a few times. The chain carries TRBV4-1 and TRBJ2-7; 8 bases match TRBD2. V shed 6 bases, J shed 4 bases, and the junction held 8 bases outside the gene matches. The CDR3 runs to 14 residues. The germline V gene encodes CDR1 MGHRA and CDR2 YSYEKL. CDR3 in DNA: TGCGCCAGCAGGCCGAGCGGGGGATCTTACGAGCAGTACTTC. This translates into CASRPSGGSYEQYF.

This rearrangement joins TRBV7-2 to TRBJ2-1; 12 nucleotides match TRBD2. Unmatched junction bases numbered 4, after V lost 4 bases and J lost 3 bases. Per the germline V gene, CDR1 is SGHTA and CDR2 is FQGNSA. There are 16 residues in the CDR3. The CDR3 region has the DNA TGTGCCAGCAGCTCCCAACTAGCGGGAGGCTACAATGAGCAGTTCTTC. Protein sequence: CASSSQLAGGYNEQFF.

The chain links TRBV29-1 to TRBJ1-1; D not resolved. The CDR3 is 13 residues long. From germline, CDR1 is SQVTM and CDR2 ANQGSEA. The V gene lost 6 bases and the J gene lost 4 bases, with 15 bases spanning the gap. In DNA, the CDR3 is TGCAGCGTGAGGATCCGGGAGCGCACTGAAGCTTTCTTT. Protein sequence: CSVRIRERTEAFF.

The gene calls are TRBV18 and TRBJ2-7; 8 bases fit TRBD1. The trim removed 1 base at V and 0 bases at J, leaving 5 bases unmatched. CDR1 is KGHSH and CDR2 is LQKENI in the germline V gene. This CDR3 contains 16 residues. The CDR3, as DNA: TGTGCCAGCTCACCACGCCAGGGGGCCCTCTCCTACGAGCAGTACTTC. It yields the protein CASSPRQGALSYEQYF. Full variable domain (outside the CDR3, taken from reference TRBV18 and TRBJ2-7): NAGVMQNPRHLVRRRGQEARLRCSPMKGHSHVYWYRQLPEEGLKFMVYLQKENIIDESGMPKERFSAEFPKEGPSILRIQQVVRGDSAAYFCASSPRQGALSYEQYFGPGTRLTVT.

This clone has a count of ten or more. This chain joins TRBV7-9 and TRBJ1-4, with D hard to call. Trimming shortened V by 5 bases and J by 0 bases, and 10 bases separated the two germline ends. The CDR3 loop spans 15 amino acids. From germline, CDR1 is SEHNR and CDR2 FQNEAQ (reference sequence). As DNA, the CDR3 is TGTGCCAGCAGCGGTCCAGGAACAACTAATGAAAAACTGTTTTTT. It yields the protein CASSGPGTTNEKLFF.

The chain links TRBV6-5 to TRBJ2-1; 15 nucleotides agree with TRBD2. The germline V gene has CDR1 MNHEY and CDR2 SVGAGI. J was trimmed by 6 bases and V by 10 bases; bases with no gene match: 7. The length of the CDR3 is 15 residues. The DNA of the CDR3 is TGTGCCATCAAGGGGACTAGCGGGAGGACCAATGAGCAGTTCTTC. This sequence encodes CAIKGTSGRTNEQFF.

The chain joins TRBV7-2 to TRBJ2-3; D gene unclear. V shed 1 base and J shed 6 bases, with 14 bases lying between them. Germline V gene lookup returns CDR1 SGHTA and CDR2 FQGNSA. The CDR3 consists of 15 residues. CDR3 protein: CASSLVRARTDTQYF. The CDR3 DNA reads TGTGCCAGCAGCTTAGTTAGGGCGAGGACGGATACGCAGTATTTT.

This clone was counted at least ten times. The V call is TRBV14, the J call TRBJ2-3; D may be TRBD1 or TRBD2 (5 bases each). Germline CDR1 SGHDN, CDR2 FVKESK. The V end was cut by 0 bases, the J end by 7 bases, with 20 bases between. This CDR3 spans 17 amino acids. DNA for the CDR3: TGTGCCAGCAGCCAAGAAGGGACCTCACGGATTATAAATACGCAGTATTTT. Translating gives CASSQEGTSRIINTQYF.

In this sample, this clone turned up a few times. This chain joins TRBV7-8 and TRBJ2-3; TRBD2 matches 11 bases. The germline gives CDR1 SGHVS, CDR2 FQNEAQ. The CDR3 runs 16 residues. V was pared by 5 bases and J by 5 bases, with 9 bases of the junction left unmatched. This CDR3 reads CASSVVASGRLDTQYF. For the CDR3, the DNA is TGTGCCAGCAGCGTAGTGGCTAGCGGGAGGTTAGATACGCAGTATTTT. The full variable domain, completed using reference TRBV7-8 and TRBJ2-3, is GAGVSQSPRYKVAKRGQDVALRCDPISGHVSLFWYQQALGQGPEFLTYFQNEAQLDKSGLPSDRFFAERPEGSVSTLKIQRTQQEDSAVYLCASSVVASGRLDTQYFGPGTRLTVL.

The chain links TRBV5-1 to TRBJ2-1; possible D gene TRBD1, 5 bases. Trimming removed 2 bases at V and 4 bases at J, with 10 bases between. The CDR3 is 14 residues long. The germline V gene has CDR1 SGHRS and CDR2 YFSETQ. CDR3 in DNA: TGCGCCAGCAGCTTAGCTTCAGGGTACAATGAGCAGTTCTTC. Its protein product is CASSLASGYNEQFF.

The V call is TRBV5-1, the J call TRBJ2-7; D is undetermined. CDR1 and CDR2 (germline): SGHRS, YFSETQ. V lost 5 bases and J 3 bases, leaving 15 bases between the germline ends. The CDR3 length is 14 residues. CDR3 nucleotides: TGCGCCAGCAGTAGGCCGGACGGTGTCTACGAGCAGTACTTC. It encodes CASSRPDGVYEQYF.

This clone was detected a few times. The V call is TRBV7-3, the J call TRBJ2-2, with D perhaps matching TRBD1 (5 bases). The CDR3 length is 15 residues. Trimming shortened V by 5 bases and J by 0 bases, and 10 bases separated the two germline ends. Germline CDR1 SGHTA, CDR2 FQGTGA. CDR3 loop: CASSPTATNTGELFF. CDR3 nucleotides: TGTGCCAGCAGCCCGACAGCTACGAACACCGGGGAGCTGTTTTTT.

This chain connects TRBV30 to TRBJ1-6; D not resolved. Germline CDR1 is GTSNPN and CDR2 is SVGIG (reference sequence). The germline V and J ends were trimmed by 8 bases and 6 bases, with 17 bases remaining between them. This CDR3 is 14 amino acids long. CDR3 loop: CAERGQTGNSPLHF. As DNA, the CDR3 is TGTGCCGAGCGGGGTCAAACGGGTAATTCACCCCTCCACTTT.

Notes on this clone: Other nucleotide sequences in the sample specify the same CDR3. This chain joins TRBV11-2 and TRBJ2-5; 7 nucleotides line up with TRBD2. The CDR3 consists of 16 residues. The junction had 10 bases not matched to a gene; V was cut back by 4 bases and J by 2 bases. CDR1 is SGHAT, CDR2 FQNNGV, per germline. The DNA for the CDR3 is TGTGCCAGCAGCTCTATTACGGGGGGTCCTCAAGAGACCCAGTACTTC. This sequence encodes CASSSITGGPQETQYF.